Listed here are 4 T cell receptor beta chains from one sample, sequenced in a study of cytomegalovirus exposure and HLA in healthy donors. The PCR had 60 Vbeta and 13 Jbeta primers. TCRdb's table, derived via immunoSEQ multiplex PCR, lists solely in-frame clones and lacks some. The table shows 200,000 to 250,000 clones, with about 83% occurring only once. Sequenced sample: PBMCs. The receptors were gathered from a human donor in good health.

The CDR3 is CASSQFSSSNTGELFF. In DNA, the CDR3 is TGCGCCAGCAGCCAATTTTCTAGCTCGAACACCGGGGAGCTGTTTTTT. This rearrangement joins TRBV4-3 to TRBJ2-2; a possible D gene is TRBD2 (5 bases). The germline CDR1 and CDR2 sequences are LGHNA and YSLEER. Between the trimmed V and J ends, which lost 2 bases and 0 bases, there was a span of 10 bases. The CDR3 length is 16 residues.

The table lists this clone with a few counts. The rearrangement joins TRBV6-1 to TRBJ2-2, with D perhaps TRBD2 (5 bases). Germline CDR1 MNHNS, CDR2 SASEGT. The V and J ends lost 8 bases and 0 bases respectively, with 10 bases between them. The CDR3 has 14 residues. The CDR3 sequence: CASREPTNTGELFF. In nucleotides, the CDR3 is TGTGCCAGCCGGGAACCAACGAACACCGGGGAGCTGTTTTTT.

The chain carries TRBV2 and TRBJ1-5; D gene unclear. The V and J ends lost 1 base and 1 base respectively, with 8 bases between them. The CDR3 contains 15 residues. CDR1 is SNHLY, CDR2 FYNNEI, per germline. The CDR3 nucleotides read TGTGCCAGCAGTGAAGTGGGAGGAAGCAATCAGCCCCAGCATTTT. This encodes CASSEVGGSNQPQHF.

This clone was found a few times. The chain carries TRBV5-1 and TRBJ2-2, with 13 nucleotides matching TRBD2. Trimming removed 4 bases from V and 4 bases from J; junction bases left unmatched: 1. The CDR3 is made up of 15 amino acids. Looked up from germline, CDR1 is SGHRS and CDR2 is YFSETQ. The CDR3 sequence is CASSRLAGGTGELFF. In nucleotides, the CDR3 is TGCGCCAGCAGCCGACTAGCGGGAGGCACCGGGGAGCTGTTTTTT.